The table lists the clone carrying this T cell receptor (beta chain) with a few counts. The target antigen is unknown. This sample was included in a study of PD-1 blockade in classical Hodgkin lymphoma. Study-level background: Patients were given intravenous nivolumab, 3 mg/kg, every 2 weeks.

This CDR3 has 12 residues. In germline, CDR1 is MGHRA, CDR2 YSYEKL. V lost 4 bases, J lost 7 bases, and 8 bases lay in between. The assay was immunoSEQ multiplex PCR, and TCRdb's table has in-frame clones only and misses some. The sample contains roughly 51,000 clones, under 80% of which appear only once. Study-level points and caveats: The diversity seen at baseline in complete responders resembled that of newly diagnosed patients.

Time point given: cycle 4 day 1 (C4D1), after 6 weeks of nivolumab. All trial patients relapsed after autologous stem cell transplantation. Patients had relapsed/refractory classical Hodgkin lymphoma with complete response, partial response or progressive disease as best response. This sequence originates from a human donor with classical Hodgkin lymphoma. The J gene is TRBJ2-1, the V gene TRBV4-1, with unresolved D. The material sequenced was peripheral blood mononuclear cells (PBMCs), taken before the fourth cycle of nivolumab. In DNA form, the CDR3 reads TGCGCCAGCAGCCGGCCCGGAAATGAGCAGTTCTTC. Translation gives CASSRPGNEQFF.